This note documents a single T cell receptor beta chain sequence. This entry belongs to a study of blood T cell repertoires in COVID-19. The germline gives CDR1 PRHDT, CDR2 FYEKMQ (reference sequence). V dropped 7 bases and J dropped 4; count of bases not matched to a gene: 8. The CDR3 consists of 14 residues. The table came from immunoSEQ multiplex PCR; TCRdb's copy has only in-frame clones and leaves some out. The data show 200,000 to 300,000 clones, more than 80% seen once. The TCR comes from an elderly woman with COVID-19, enrolled during active disease. The chain recombines TRBV13 with TRBJ1-1; 8 nucleotides agree with TRBD1. The sample comprised peripheral blood. The CDR3 coding sequence is TGTGCCAGCAAAACAGGGGGTGGCGGCACTGAAGCTTTCTTT. Its protein product is CASKTGGGGTEAFF.